These T cell receptor beta chains were read from a single sample in a study of blood T cell repertoires in COVID-19. Sequenced by immunoSEQ multiplex PCR; TCRdb stores in-frame clones only, minus some. Among roughly 280,000 clones listed, 80% to 90% were seen once. Specimen: PBMCs or T cells enriched from blood (not recorded which). These receptors all come from a woman aged 18-30 years who had recovered from COVID-19. Each CDR3 is given with its conserved first and last residue. The D gene is left open where the match is weak. The size field is filled for only some rows; it gives once, few, many or a size class.

TRBV5-6,TRBJ2-7,once,TRBD1,CASSRGQGFSYEQYF,TGTGCCAGCAGCAGGGGACAGGGCTTCTCCTACGAGCAGTACTTC
TRBV28,TRBJ2-7,NA,TRBD1,CASSPDRAHSYEQYF,TGTGCCAGCAGCCCCGACAGGGCCCACTCCTACGAGCAGTACTTC
TRBV4-1,TRBJ2-7,NA,NA,CASSQGWGSGGHSYEQYF,TGCGCCAGCAGCCAGGGTTGGGGGTCCGGGGGGCACTCCTACGAGCAGTACTTC
TRBV7-3,TRBJ1-2,NA,TRBD1,CASSPGTGTRYTF,TGTGCCAGCAGCCCCGGGACAGGGACCCGCTACACCTTC
TRBV5-1,TRBJ2-1,few,NA,CASSLRQAYNEQFF,TGCGCCAGCAGCTTGAGGCAGGCCTACAATGAGCAGTTCTTC
TRBV9,TRBJ1-5,NA,NA,CASSGPDTVGNQPQHF,TGTGCCAGCAGCGGACCCGACACCGTTGGCAATCAGCCCCAGCATTTT
TRBV7-9,TRBJ2-1,NA,NA,CASSLAGAGQSNEQFF,TGTGCCAGCAGCTTAGCCGGTGCGGGTCAAAGCAATGAGCAGTTCTTC
TRBV5-1,TRBJ2-7,NA,TRBD1,CATRPGTGSSYEQYF,TGCGCCACCCGACCCGGGACAGGGTCGTCCTACGAGCAGTACTTC
TRBV3-1/TRBV3-2,TRBJ2-2,NA,TRBD1,CASRPGTGSEGELFF,TGTGCCAGCAGGCCTGGGACAGGGAGTGAGGGGGAGCTGTTTTTT
TRBV5-1,TRBJ2-7,NA,NA,CASSPGVTRSYEQYF,TGCGCCAGCAGCCCGGGGGTGACTAGGTCCTACGAGCAGTACTTC
TRBV5-1,TRBJ1-4,NA,NA,CASSLGGPKREKLFF,TGCGCCAGCAGCTTGGGAGGGCCGAAACGGGAAAAACTGTTTTTT
TRBV11-2,TRBJ2-7,NA,NA,CASSYRGTAGTEQYF,TGTGCCAGCAGCTACCGGGGGACGGCCGGGACGGAGCAGTACTTC
TRBV5-4,TRBJ2-7,NA,TRBD1,CASSPRGTGRYEQYF,TGTGCCAGCAGCCCGAGAGGGACAGGGCGCTACGAGCAGTACTTC
TRBV11-3,TRBJ2-3,NA,NA,CASSFAGSTDTQYF,TGTGCCAGCAGCTTTGCAGGGAGCACAGATACGCAGTATTTT
TRBV6-5,TRBJ1-6,NA,NA,CASSREGVDNSPLHF,TGTGCCAGCAGTCGAGAAGGGGTGGATAATTCACCCCTCCACTTT
TRBV28,TRBJ1-1,NA,NA,CASRESEAFF,TGTGCCAGCAGAGAATCCGAGGCTTTCTTT
TRBV10-3,TRBJ1-2,NA,NA,CAISGKGSDGYTF,TGTGCCATCAGTGGAAAGGGGTCCGATGGCTACACCTTC
TRBV6-5,TRBJ2-2,NA,NA,CASSYSRRSPTGELFF,TGTGCCAGCAGTTACTCGCGCAGGTCCCCCACCGGGGAGCTGTTTTTT
TRBV11-2,TRBJ1-6,NA,NA,CASSLNNSPLHF,TGTGCCAGCAGCCTTAATAATTCACCCCTCCACTTT
TRBV6-5,TRBJ1-6,NA,NA,CASSYSGGHVSLHF,TGTGCCAGCAGTTACTCGGGAGGGCACGTCTCCCTCCACTTT
TRBV3-1/TRBV3-2,TRBJ2-7,NA,NA,CASSQGPQGPYEQYF,TGTGCCAGCAGCCAAGGCCCACAGGGTCCTTACGAGCAGTACTTC
TRBV27,TRBJ1-6,NA,NA,CASSLVGSPLHF,TGTGCCAGCAGTTTAGTCGGGTCACCCCTCCACTTT
TRBV9,TRBJ2-1,NA,TRBD2,CASSVGLAPNNEQFF,TGTGCCAGCAGCGTGGGACTAGCGCCTAACAATGAGCAGTTCTTC
TRBV28,TRBJ2-2,NA,NA,CASSLEDTGELFF,TGTGCCAGCAGTTTGGAGGACACCGGGGAGCTGTTTTTT
TRBV28,TRBJ1-6,NA,NA,CASSLGGNNSPLHF,TGTGCCAGCAGCCTAGGGGGTAATAATTCACCCCTCCACTTT
TRBV4-2,TRBJ1-1,NA,NA,CASSQDLAGSNTEAFF,TGTGCCAGCAGCCAAGATCTGGCAGGGTCGAACACTGAAGCTTTCTTT
TRBV6-5,TRBJ1-2,NA,NA,CASSPGDVYTF,TGTGCCAGCAGCCCCGGGGATGTGTACACCTTC
TRBV6-5,TRBJ1-2,NA,NA,CASSLTVNYGYTF,TGTGCCAGCAGTCTGACAGTTAACTATGGCTACACCTTC
TRBV6-2/TRBV6-3,TRBJ1-2,NA,NA,CASSLLDSRTF,TGTGCCAGCAGCCTCTTAGATTCGCGGACCTTC
TRBV5-1,TRBJ2-7,NA,NA,CASSAGAVGYEQYF,TGCGCCAGCTCCGCGGGGGCGGTGGGTTACGAGCAGTACTTC
TRBV5-6,TRBJ1-2,NA,NA,CASSWVGAYGYTF,TGTGCCAGCAGCTGGGTAGGAGCCTATGGCTACACCTTC
TRBV18,TRBJ2-2,few,NA,CASSPDRNTGELFF,TGTGCCAGCTCACCCGACAGGAACACCGGGGAGCTGTTTTTT
TRBV15,TRBJ1-6,NA,NA,CATSRDPGDHYNSPLHF,TGTGCCACCAGCAGAGATCCAGGGGACCACTATAATTCACCCCTCCACTTT
TRBV5-1,TRBJ1-2,NA,TRBD1,CASSSTGRGYTF,TGCGCCAGCAGCTCGACAGGGCGAGGCTACACCTTC
TRBV19,TRBJ1-2,NA,TRBD1,CASSILGQGSGGYTF,TGTGCCAGTAGTATCCTGGGACAGGGGAGCGGTGGCTACACCTTC
TRBV29-1,TRBJ1-2,NA,NA,CSAQSGSTGGYTF,TGCAGCGCCCAATCGGGGAGTACGGGAGGCTACACCTTC
TRBV6-5,TRBJ2-7,NA,NA,CASIAEDWKQYF,TGTGCCAGCATAGCCGAGGACTGGAAGCAGTACTTC
TRBV5-1,TRBJ1-1,NA,NA,CASSLGQEAEAFF,TGCGCCAGCAGCTTGGGACAGGAGGCCGAAGCTTTCTTT
TRBV19,TRBJ1-6,NA,TRBD1,CASRYRGYNSPLHF,TGTGCCAGTAGGTACAGGGGATATAATTCACCCCTCCACTTT
TRBV29-1,TRBJ1-2,few,TRBD1,CSVYSTGADYGYTF,TGCAGCGTCTACTCGACAGGGGCTGACTATGGCTACACCTTC
TRBV27,TRBJ1-1,once,NA,CASLGGGNTEAFF,TGTGCCAGCTTGGGGGGGGGAAACACTGAAGCTTTCTTT
TRBV5-1,TRBJ2-7,NA,NA,CASSVFPGYQYEQYF,TGCGCCAGCAGCGTCTTCCCGGGTTACCAGTACGAGCAGTACTTC
TRBV19,TRBJ2-1,NA,NA,CASSMSGFNEQFF,TGTGCCAGTAGTATGAGCGGGTTCAATGAGCAGTTCTTC
TRBV15,TRBJ2-1,NA,TRBD1,CATSRDRVVNEQFF,TGTGCCACCAGCAGGGACAGGGTCGTCAATGAGCAGTTCTTC
TRBV10-3,TRBJ2-3,once,TRBD2,CAISISGGDTQYF,TGTGCCATCAGTATCTCGGGAGGAGATACGCAGTATTTT
TRBV5-6,TRBJ1-2,NA,NA,CASSLGAGLKNYGYTF,TGTGCCAGCAGCTTGGGAGCGGGGTTAAAAAACTATGGCTACACCTTC
TRBV11-2,TRBJ1-2,NA,TRBD1,CASEAGTGGYRNYGYTF,TGTGCCAGCGAAGCTGGGACAGGGGGGTACAGAAACTATGGCTACACCTTC
TRBV19,TRBJ2-1,NA,TRBD2,CASTTLAGGPSEQFF,TGTGCCAGTACCACTCTCGCGGGGGGCCCTAGTGAGCAGTTCTTC
TRBV24-1,TRBJ2-2,NA,NA,CATSETRNTGELFF,TGTGCCACCAGTGAAACGAGGAACACCGGGGAGCTGTTTTTT
TRBV4-1,TRBJ1-2,NA,TRBD1,CASSQVWRDSYGYTF,TGCGCCAGCAGCCAAGTTTGGCGGGACAGTTATGGCTACACCTTC
TRBV7-9,TRBJ2-5,NA,TRBD1,CASSPPRDSRETQYF,TGTGCCAGCAGCCCACCCCGGGACAGTAGGGAGACCCAGTACTTC
TRBV9,TRBJ2-1,NA,TRBD2,CASSVTSGGAGEQFF,TGTGCCAGCAGCGTTACTAGCGGGGGGGCCGGTGAGCAGTTCTTC
TRBV10-1,TRBJ2-4,NA,NA,CASSESGQRNIQYF,TGCGCCAGCAGTGAGTCGGGGCAGAGAAACATTCAGTACTTC
TRBV27,TRBJ2-7,once,NA,CASSYGGEQYF,TGTGCCAGCAGTTACGGGGGCGAGCAGTACTTC
TRBV9,TRBJ2-5,NA,NA,CASQAGPGAQETQYF,TGTGCCAGCCAAGCAGGCCCGGGAGCCCAAGAGACCCAGTACTTC